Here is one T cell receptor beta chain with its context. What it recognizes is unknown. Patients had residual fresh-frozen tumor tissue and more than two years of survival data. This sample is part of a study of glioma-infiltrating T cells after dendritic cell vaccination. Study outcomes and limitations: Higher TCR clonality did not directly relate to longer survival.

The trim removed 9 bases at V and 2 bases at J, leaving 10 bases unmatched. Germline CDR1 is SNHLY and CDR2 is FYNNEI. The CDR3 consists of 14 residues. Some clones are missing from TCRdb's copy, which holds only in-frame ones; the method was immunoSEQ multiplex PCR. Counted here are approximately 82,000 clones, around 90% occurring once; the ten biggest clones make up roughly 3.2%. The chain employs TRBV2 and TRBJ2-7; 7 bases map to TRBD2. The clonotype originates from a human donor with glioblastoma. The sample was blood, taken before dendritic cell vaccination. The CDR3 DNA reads TGTGCCAGTCTAGCGGAAGTGGGAGCCTACGAGCAGTACTTC. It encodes CASLAEVGAYEQYF.